The rows below give T cell receptor beta chains drawn from one sample of a study of cytomegalovirus exposure and HLA in healthy donors. Clones were read by immunoSEQ multiplex PCR, and TCRdb kept only the in-frame ones, dropping some. The data hold about 110,000 clones, with around 84% observed a single time. Input material: PBMCs. The receptors come from a woman between 25 and 40 years old in good health and CMV-seronegative. Each CDR3 is given without its conserved first and last residue.

cdr3_length j_call v_call cdr3_aa
12 TRBJ2-1 TRBV6-5 ASSYGLAGNEQF
12 TRBJ2-1 TRBV4-3 ASSQVYPGGEKF
7 TRBJ1-2 TRBV7-6 ASSRDYT
13 TRBJ2-3 TRBV7-6 ASSTGQGGTDTQY
16 TRBJ2-1 TRBV5-6 ASSDGQGRLDPYNEQF
10 TRBJ2-1 TRBV11-3 ASSANNNEQF
10 TRBJ2-1 TRBV5-1 ASRDRGNEQF
11 TRBJ2-2 TRBV30 AWVTSGSGELF
10 TRBJ2-7 TRBV7-2 ASSRGSYEQY
12 TRBJ2-3 TRBV11-3 ASSQTGWGDTQY
11 TRBJ2-1 TRBV6-5 ASSGTTYNEQF
12 TRBJ2-6 TRBV6-4 ASSGGAGGNVLT
11 TRBJ2-1 TRBV19 ASKAGGGIEQF
11 TRBJ2-7 TRBV7-9 ASSSQGTYEQY
12 TRBJ1-1 TRBV10-2 ASRGTGGNTEAF
15 TRBJ2-3 TRBV4-2 ASSQVGGPRSTDTQY
13 TRBJ1-6 TRBV4-1 ASSQVQGANSPLH
11 TRBJ2-7 TRBV5-1 ASSFDKSYEQY
12 TRBJ2-1 TRBV29-1 SVGAGGLGNEQF
11 TRBJ2-1 TRBV4-3 ASSQGVYNEQF
13 TRBJ2-2 TRBV7-2 ASSLEQGLGGELF
12 TRBJ1-5 TRBV30 AWSVGQGRQPQH
14 TRBJ2-1 TRBV7-2 ASSLAPGLGPNEQF
12 TRBJ2-7 TRBV7-8 ASSPSSAASEQY
13 TRBJ2-3 TRBV6-1 ASSEGTGGADTQY
11 TRBJ2-7 TRBV28 ASSPGDSYEQY
12 TRBJ1-2 TRBV28 ASSAGGIDYGYT
11 TRBJ1-1 TRBV29-1 SVKIRVNTEAF
13 TRBJ1-2 TRBV4-1 ASSQDGRGGYGYT
12 TRBJ2-7 TRBV10-3 AIRGQGGNYEQY
18 TRBJ2-3 TRBV28 ASSLQGLAGEATHTDTQY
12 TRBJ1-2 TRBV23-1 ATSGTGVSDGYT
12 TRBJ1-5 TRBV27 ASSPSQGNQPQH
13 TRBJ2-3 TRBV5-1 ASRFGTLPADTQY
12 TRBJ2-7 TRBV19 ASSIWTGEYEQY
11 TRBJ1-1 TRBV28 ASSLWSGNEAF
12 TRBJ1-1 TRBV7-9 ASSFPAGRTEAF
12 TRBJ2-1 TRBV7-8 ASSFSGLGVEQF
14 TRBJ2-1 TRBV13 ASSFLSGERGNEQF
13 TRBJ2-6 TRBV6-5 ASRPESSGANVLT
9 TRBJ1-3 TRBV30 AWRDGNTIY
13 TRBJ2-5 TRBV7-9 ASSFGPTGEETQY
11 TRBJ1-1 TRBV4-1 ASSLGQNTEAF
13 TRBJ1-1 TRBV13 ASSLKTYRPTEAF
13 TRBJ1-1 TRBV9 ASSVETGVVTEAF
14 TRBJ2-3 TRBV7-7 ASSLNSGRGTDTQY
12 TRBJ1-2 TRBV11-2 ASSLVAGPYGYT